The 29 T cell receptor beta chains below come from one sample, sequenced in a study of blood T cells in healthy people across ages. Through a sample-barcoded 5' primer and a J-beta primer mix, a second PCR was run for roughly 7 to 12 cycles. TCRdb called the 5' RACE reads again in MiXCR, with one record for every CDR3 protein. Of roughly 2 million distinct CDR3 sequences listed, roughly 50% are singletons. Sequenced material: blood. The receptor source for this set is a woman aged 35 to 49 in good health.

The V call is TRBV3-1, the J call TRBJ2-4; TRBD2 matches 12 bases. The length of the CDR3 is 22 residues. Losses at the gene ends were 2 bases for V and 5 bases for J; bases not matched to a gene: 22. CDR1 is LGHDT and CDR2 is YNNKEL in the germline V gene (reference sequence). The CDR3 nucleotides read TGTGCCAGCAGCCAAAATTCCCCAGGAACTATACTAGCGGGGGGCATCCAAAACATTCAGTACTTC. Amino acids: CASSQNSPGTILAGGIQNIQYF.

The V call is TRBV28, the J call TRBJ2-4, with 7 bases that match TRBD2. The assigned J gene may be wrong: the sequence end matches TRBJ2-7 better. This CDR3 contains 13 residues. The germline gives CDR1 MDHEN, CDR2 SYDVKM. CDR3 loop: CASSQAGEYEQYF. CDR3 bases: TGTGCCAGCAGTCAGGCGGGGGAATACGAGCAGTACTTC.

The CDR3 region has the DNA TGTGCCAGCAGCGTAGTACAAGAACCCTCACTTGGGGCCAACGTCCTGACTTTC. Amino acid sequence: CASSVVQEPSLGANVLTF. This chain connects TRBV9 to TRBJ2-6; D ambiguous. This CDR3 contains 18 residues. Germline CDR1 SGDLS, CDR2 YYNGEE. V was cut by 0 bases and J by 3 bases, with 16 bases left in between.

In DNA, the CDR3 is TGCGGACTTAGCCTTAGGGTACAAGGCGAGCAGTTCTTC. Its protein product is CGLSLRVQGEQFF. The V gene is TRBV29-1, the J gene TRBJ2-1; tentative D call: TRBD2 (5 bases). The germline CDR1 and CDR2 sequences are SQVTM and ANQGSEA. The CDR3 length is 13 residues.

The rearrangement uses TRBV6-1 and TRBJ1-2, with D unresolved. The germline V and J ends were trimmed by 2 bases and 3 bases, with 10 bases remaining between them. This CDR3 comprises 14 residues. Germline values: CDR1 MNHNS, CDR2 SASEGT. CDR3 loop: CASSERTAYYGYTF. The CDR3 bases are TGTGCCAGCAGTGAAAGAACAGCCTACTATGGCTACACCTTC.

The chain links TRBV4-2 to TRBJ1-1; D unclear. V was trimmed by 0 bases and J by 4 bases, leaving 12 bases between them. Germline V lookup: CDR1 LGHNA, CDR2 YNFKEQ. This CDR3 region has 15 residues. CDR3 sequence: CASSQDAGRTTEAFF. In DNA form, the CDR3 reads TGTGCCAGCAGCCAAGACGCTGGACGGACCACTGAAGCTTTCTTT.

The chain links TRBV11-2 to TRBJ2-5; D gene unclear. The CDR3 spans 15 residues. CDR1 is SGHAT and CDR2 is FQNNGV in the germline V gene. Trimming pared 2 bases from V and 5 bases from J, leaving 15 bases between. The CDR3 DNA follows: TGTGCCAGCAGCTTATTCGCCGGGCAGGCCGAGACCCAGTACTTC. It is translated as CASSLFAGQAETQYF. The variable domain in full, completed from reference TRBV11-2 and TRBJ2-5, reads EAGVAQSPRYKIIEKRQSVAFWCNPISGHATLYWYQQILGQGPKLLIQFQNNGVVDDSQLPKDRFSAERLKGVDSTLKIQPAKLEDSAVYLCASSLFAGQAETQYFGPGTRLLVL.

This clonotype was picked up a small number of times. The chain links TRBV6-6 to TRBJ2-5; 15 nucleotides agree with TRBD2. CDR1 is MNHNY and CDR2 is SVGAGI in the germline V gene (reference sequence). This CDR3 spans 15 amino acids. V was pared by 6 bases and J by 3 bases, with 2 bases of the junction left unmatched. CDR3 loop: CASRGLAGGEETQYF. CDR3 sequence (DNA): TGTGCCAGCAGGGGACTAGCGGGGGGAGAAGAGACCCAGTACTTC.

This clonotype has only one observation. The rearrangement joins TRBV13 to TRBJ2-5, with 14 bases identical to TRBD2. V shed 2 bases, J shed 11 bases, and the junction held 13 bases outside the gene matches. Germline CDR1 PRHDT, CDR2 FYEKMQ (reference sequence). The CDR3 is 17 residues long. DNA for the CDR3: TGTGCCAGCAGCTTACGACTAGCGGGGGGGCCCTACAATGAGCAGTACTTC. Translated, it gives CASSLRLAGGPYNEQYF.

This clonotype was detected only a few times. The rearrangement joins TRBV24-1 to TRBJ2-5, with 7 bases matching TRBD1. The CDR3 runs 15 residues. Germline CDR1 KGHDR, CDR2 SFDVKD. Trimming removed 0 bases from V and 11 bases from J; junction bases left unmatched: 11. CDR3: CATSDLTGQLNEQYF. The CDR3, as DNA: TGTGCCACCAGTGATTTGACGGGACAGCTGAATGAGCAGTACTTC.

The chain links TRBV4-3 to TRBJ2-3, with D possibly being TRBD2 (6 bases). CDR1 and CDR2 from the germline V gene are LGHNA and YSLEER. The V end was cut by 2 bases, the J end by 6 bases, with 18 bases between. This CDR3 is built from 16 residues. CDR3 nucleotide sequence: TGCGCCAGCAGCCAACTGGGACTTAGCATCATCGATACGCAGTATTTT. Encoded protein: CASSQLGLSIIDTQYF.

The V gene is TRBV6-1, the J gene TRBJ2-1; TRBD2 matches at 11 bases. The V gene's germline CDR1 is MNHNS and CDR2 SASEGT. The length of the CDR3 is 15 residues. V lost 6 bases, J lost 10 bases, and 11 bases stayed unmatched. The CDR3 DNA is TGTGCCAGCAGGGTACTAGCGGGGGCCGTCTCGGAGCAGTTCTTC. Translation gives CASRVLAGAVSEQFF.

The chain combines TRBV27 with TRBJ2-5; 10 bases match TRBD2. After removal of 5 bases from V and 11 bases from J, the junction contained 17 bases not matched to a gene. CDR1 is MNHEY, CDR2 SMNVEV, per germline (reference sequence). The CDR3 runs to 16 residues. CDR3 loop: CASSHIGLAGENEQYF. The DNA of the CDR3 is TGTGCCAGCAGTCATATCGGGCTAGCGGGGGAGAATGAGCAGTACTTC.

Only a few counts were recorded for this clonotype. V gene TRBV7-2 combines with J gene TRBJ2-1; 10 bases fit TRBD2. The trim removed 4 bases at V and 6 bases at J, leaving 6 bases unmatched. Germline V gives CDR1 SGHTA, CDR2 FQGNSA. CDR3 length equals 15 residues. CDR3 DNA sequence: TGTGCCAGCAGCTACAGCGGGGGGGCCCCCAATGAGCAGTTCTTC. The encoded protein is CASSYSGGAPNEQFF.

A remark on this clonotype: A much larger clonotype is one base distant, so this may be a read error. This chain links TRBV6-5 with TRBJ2-5, with 7 bases fitting TRBD1. The CDR3 loop spans 14 amino acids. J gave up 4 bases and V 2 bases, and 4 bases lay outside the gene matches. CDR1 is MNHEY and CDR2 is SVGAGI in the germline V gene. This CDR3 is CASSYGSGGETQYF. Written as DNA, the CDR3 is TGTGCCAGCAGTTACGGGTCAGGGGGAGAGACCCAGTACTTC.

V gene TRBV11-3 combines with J gene TRBJ2-1, with D possibly being TRBD1 (6 bases). This CDR3 has 15 residues. Germline V CDR1 and CDR2: SGHNT, YENEEA. V gave up 5 bases and J gave up 5 bases, with 16 bases separating them. CDR3 in DNA: TGTGCCAGCAGCGACAGACAGGTCCGCGACAATGAGCAGTTCTTC. Translating gives CASSDRQVRDNEQFF.

This clonotype showed up just a few times. This chain uses TRBV7-2 with TRBJ2-4, with 7 bases fitting TRBD2. CDR3 length: 16 residues. V trimming: 5 bases; J trimming: 0 bases; junction bases outside the gene matches: 7. Germline CDR1 SGHTA, CDR2 FQGNSA. In DNA form, the CDR3 reads TGTGCCAGCAGCCAACGCGGGAGTGGAGCCAAAAACATTCAGTACTTC. Its protein is CASSQRGSGAKNIQYF.

A note on this clonotype: A much more abundant neighbour one base away suggests this may be a read error. This rearrangement joins TRBV6-2 or TRBV6-3 to TRBJ2-3; D call uncertain. Germline V gene lookup returns CDR1 MNHEY and CDR2 SVGEGT. The CDR3 runs to 13 residues. The V end lost 2 bases, the J end lost 2 bases, and 5 bases lay between the germline ends. The CDR3 region has the DNA TGTGCCAGCAGTTACCGGTACACAGATACGCAGTATTTT. This gives the protein CASSYRYTDTQYF.

This clonotype was found once. CDR3 coding DNA: TGTGCCAGCAGGGGGGACAGACAAGAGACCCAGTACTTC. Protein product: CASRGDRQETQYF. This chain joins TRBV2 and TRBJ2-5; TRBD1 matches at 7 bases. V trimming: 6 bases; J trimming: 2 bases; junction bases outside the gene matches: 3. The CDR3 is made up of 13 amino acids. Looked up from germline, CDR1 is SNHLY and CDR2 is FYNNEI.

In its sample, this clonotype was seen a few times. The chain carries TRBV20-1 and TRBJ2-3; tentative D call: TRBD2 (6 bases). The CDR3 loop spans 10 amino acids. Germline CDR1 is DFQATT and CDR2 is SNEGSKA (reference sequence). The CDR3 here is CMTGADTQYF. CDR3 in DNA: TGCATGACGGGGGCAGATACGCAGTATTTT.

The chain carries TRBV29-1 and TRBJ2-7, with a possible D match to TRBD1 (8 bases). V lost 1 base and J 3 bases, leaving 19 bases between the germline ends. The CDR3 spans 16 residues. Looked up from germline, CDR1 is SQVTM and CDR2 is ANQGSEA. The CDR3 DNA follows: TGCAGCGTTGAAGTGGGAGGGGACAGGAGCTACTACGAGCAGTACTTC. This sequence encodes CSVEVGGDRSYYEQYF.

The chain couples TRBV3-1 to TRBJ1-2; D may be TRBD1 (5 bases). The CDR3 consists of 13 residues. Germline V lookup: CDR1 LGHDT, CDR2 YNNKEL (reference sequence). Trimming took off 2 bases at V and 7 bases at J, with 11 bases between the two ends. CDR3 DNA: TGTGCCAGCAGCCAATCCATAAGGGGTGGCTACACCTTC. As protein: CASSQSIRGGYTF.

The chain combines TRBV6-5 with TRBJ2-1, with 11 bases aligning to TRBD2. This CDR3 comprises 17 residues. The germline gives CDR1 MNHEY, CDR2 SVGAGI. Trimming at V came to 5 bases and at J to 7 bases, leaving 13 bases not matched to a gene. This CDR3 is CASSTSTLAGEVNEQFF. DNA for the CDR3: TGTGCCAGCAGTACCTCGACACTAGCGGGGGAAGTGAATGAGCAGTTCTTC.

A note on this clonotype: Relative to the germline gene, one junction end is altered; a read error may explain this. V is TRBV5-1 and J is TRBJ2-1; D not resolved. The V gene's germline CDR1 is SGHRS and CDR2 YFSETQ. The CDR3 sequence is 12 residues long. The CDR3 reads CASSLGGNGQFF. CDR3 DNA: TGCGCCAGCAGCTTAGGTGGTAATGGGCAGTTCTTC.

This chain uses TRBV20-1 with TRBJ2-5, with TRBD2 identical over 9 bases. Germline CDR1 reads DFQATT; CDR2 reads SNEGSKA (reference sequence). V was pared by 3 bases and J by 2 bases, with 7 bases of the junction left unmatched. This CDR3 contains 15 residues. CDR3 sequence: CSASSYLAGQETQYF. CDR3 bases: TGCAGTGCTAGTTCTTACCTAGCGGGGCAAGAGACCCAGTACTTC.

This clonotype was seen more than once but under ten times. V gene TRBV6-1 combines with J gene TRBJ2-7, with D possibly matching TRBD1 (6 bases). V lost 5 bases and J 0 bases, leaving 14 bases between the germline ends. This CDR3 is built from 15 residues. The V gene's germline CDR1 is MNHNS and CDR2 SASEGT. CDR3 amino acids: CASSRQEINSYEQYF. CDR3 bases: TGTGCCAGCAGTAGACAGGAAATAAACTCCTACGAGCAGTACTTC.

This sequence joins TRBV6-2 or TRBV6-3 and TRBJ2-1; possibly TRBD1 or TRBD2 for D (6 bases each). V gave up 6 bases and J gave up 13 bases, with 13 bases separating them. The CDR3 is made up of 11 amino acids. From germline, CDR1 is MNHEY and CDR2 SVGEGT. The CDR3 is CASRQGGPQFF. The CDR3 nucleotides read TGTGCCAGCAGACAAGGGGGGCCCCAGTTCTTC.

There are a few counts of this clonotype. The rearrangement uses TRBV28 and TRBJ2-3; D is undetermined. The germline V gene encodes CDR1 MDHEN and CDR2 SYDVKM. V gave up 7 bases and J gave up 6 bases, with 14 bases separating them. This CDR3 has 13 amino acids. The chain's CDR3 is CASTPQSSDTQYF. The CDR3 nucleotides read TGTGCCAGCACCCCCCAGAGTTCGGATACGCAGTATTTT.

The CDR3 DNA follows: TGTGCCACCAGCAGAGGGGCAGCGGGGGTCACCAATGAGCAGTACTTC. Translation gives CATSRGAAGVTNEQYF. The V and J genes are TRBV15 and TRBJ2-7; 8 bases line up with TRBD2. Per the germline V gene, CDR1 is LNHNV and CDR2 is YYDKDF (reference sequence). The CDR3 runs 16 residues. The J segment lost 7 bases and the V segment lost 1 base, leaving 12 bases of the junction unmatched.